The clone carrying this T cell receptor (beta chain) was detected ten times or more. The antigen is undetermined. A read error may account for a junction end that differs from germline. Regions amplified from RNA transcripts were the TCR beta CDR3 regions. The TCR CDR3 was amplified in a first-round RT-PCR using the HTBI primer set. TCRdb called the multiplex PCR reads again in MiXCR, with one record for every CDR3 protein. This table has about 770,000 distinct CDR3 sequences, under 20% appearing once. Germline CDR1 is SGHRS and CDR2 is YFSETQ. The CDR3 spans 13 residues. Clinical symptoms, serum thyroxine, TRAb, thyroid ultrasound and orbital computed tomography established diagnosis. Preceding any ophthalmopathy symptoms, the blood sample dates from first hyperthyroidism diagnosis. Fresh peripheral blood, 10 ml, yielded the PBMCs. The sample belongs to a study of T cells in Graves' hyperthyroidism and ophthalmopathy.

Study-level points and caveats: Stable hyperthyroidism and ophthalmopathy were separated using 13 V-J signatures.

This TCR derives from a woman aged 45 to 65 with Graves' hyperthyroidism that later progressed to Graves' ophthalmopathy. This chain joins TRBV5-1 and TRBJ2-3; D may be TRBD1 (5 bases). The specimen sequenced was blood. CDR3 protein: CASSLLGPDTQYF. Here the CDR3 DNA reads TGTGCCAGCAGCTTATTGGGGCCAGATACGCAGTATTTT.